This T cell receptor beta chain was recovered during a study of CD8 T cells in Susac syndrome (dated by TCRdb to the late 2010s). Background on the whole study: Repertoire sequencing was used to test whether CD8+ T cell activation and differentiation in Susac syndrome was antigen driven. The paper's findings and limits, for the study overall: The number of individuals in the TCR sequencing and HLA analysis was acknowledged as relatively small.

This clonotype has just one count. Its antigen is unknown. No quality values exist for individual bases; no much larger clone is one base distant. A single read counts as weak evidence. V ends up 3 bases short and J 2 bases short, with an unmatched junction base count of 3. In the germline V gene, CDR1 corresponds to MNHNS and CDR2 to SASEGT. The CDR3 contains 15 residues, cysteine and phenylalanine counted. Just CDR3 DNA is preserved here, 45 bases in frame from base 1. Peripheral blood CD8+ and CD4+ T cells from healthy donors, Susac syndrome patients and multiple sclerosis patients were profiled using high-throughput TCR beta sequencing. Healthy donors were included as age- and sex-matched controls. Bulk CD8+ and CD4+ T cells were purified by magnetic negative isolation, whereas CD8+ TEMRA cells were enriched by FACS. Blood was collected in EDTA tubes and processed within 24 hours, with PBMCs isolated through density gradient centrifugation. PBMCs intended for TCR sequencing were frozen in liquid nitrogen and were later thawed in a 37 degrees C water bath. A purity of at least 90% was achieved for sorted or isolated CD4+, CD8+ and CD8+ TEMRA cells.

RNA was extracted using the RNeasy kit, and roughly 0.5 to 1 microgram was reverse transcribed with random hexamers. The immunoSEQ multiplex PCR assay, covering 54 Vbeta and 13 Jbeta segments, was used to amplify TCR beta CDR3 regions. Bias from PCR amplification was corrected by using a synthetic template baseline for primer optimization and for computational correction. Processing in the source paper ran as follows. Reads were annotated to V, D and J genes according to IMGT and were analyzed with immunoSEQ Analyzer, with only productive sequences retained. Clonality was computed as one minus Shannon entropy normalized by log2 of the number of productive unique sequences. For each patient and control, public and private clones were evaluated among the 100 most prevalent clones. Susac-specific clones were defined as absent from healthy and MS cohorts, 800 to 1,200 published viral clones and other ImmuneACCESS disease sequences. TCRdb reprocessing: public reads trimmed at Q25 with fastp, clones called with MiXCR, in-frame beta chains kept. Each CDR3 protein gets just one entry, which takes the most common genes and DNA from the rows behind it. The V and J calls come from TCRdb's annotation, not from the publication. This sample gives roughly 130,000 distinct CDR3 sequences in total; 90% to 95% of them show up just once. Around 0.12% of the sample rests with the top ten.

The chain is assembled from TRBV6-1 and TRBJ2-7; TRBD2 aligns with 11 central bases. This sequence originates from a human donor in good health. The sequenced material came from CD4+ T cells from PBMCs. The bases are TGTGCCAGCAGTGATAGCGGGAGGGCCACCTACGAGCAGTACTTC. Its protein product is CASSDSGRATYEQYF.